Below are 7 T cell receptor beta chains sequenced from a single sample in a study of blood T cell repertoires in COVID-19. The repertoire was sequenced with immunoSEQ multiplex PCR; TCRdb's copy has only in-frame clones and lacks some. Among under 300,000 clones listed, roughly 84% were seen once. The specimen was peripheral blood. Receptors were obtained from a human donor with COVID-19, enrolled during active disease. The donor label of this sample is uncertain.

The chain combines TRBV6-5 with TRBJ1-2, with a possible D match to TRBD1 (6 bases). V lost 7 bases, J lost 7 bases, and 19 bases lay in between. Germline CDR1 and CDR2: MNHEY and SVGAGI. The CDR3 has 14 residues. The CDR3 region is CASTAPGQRAGYTF. Written as DNA, the CDR3 is TGTGCCAGCACTGCCCCGGGACAAAGGGCTGGCTACACCTTC.

The chain combines TRBV5-6 with TRBJ1-4; D not certain. Trimming shortened V by 0 bases and J by 8 bases, and 8 bases separated the two germline ends. CDR3 length: 13 residues. CDR1 is SGHDT and CDR2 is YYEEEE in the germline V gene. CDR3 DNA sequence: TGTGCCAGCAGCTTGGTGAGCGGGGAAAAACTGTTTTTT. It is translated as CASSLVSGEKLFF.

The chain joins TRBV9 to TRBJ2-3; possible D gene TRBD2, 6 bases. The germline V gene has CDR1 SGDLS and CDR2 YYNGEE. The V end lost 0 bases, the J end lost 1 base, and 9 bases lay between the germline ends. The CDR3 runs 15 residues. The DNA of the CDR3 is TGTGCCAGCAGCGTAGTGGGGGAGGGCACAGATACGCAGTATTTT. It is translated as CASSVVGEGTDTQYF.

The rearrangement uses TRBV27 and TRBJ2-1, with 8 bases that match TRBD2. Losses at the gene ends were 3 bases for V and 6 bases for J; bases not matched to a gene: 7. From germline, CDR1 is MNHEY and CDR2 SMNVEV (reference sequence). CDR3 length equals 15 residues. As DNA, the CDR3 is TGTGCCAGCAGTTTGGCCGGGAGGGCGGTCAATGAGCAGTTCTTC. It codes for CASSLAGRAVNEQFF.

This clone was found a few times. The chain couples TRBV9 to TRBJ2-5, with D maybe TRBD2 (5 bases). The CDR3 spans 13 residues. Trimming left V 1 base short and J 2 bases short, with 6 bases between. Germline CDR1 SGDLS, CDR2 YYNGEE. The CDR3 protein is CASSVRGQETQYF. The CDR3 DNA follows: TGTGCCAGCAGCGTAAGAGGGCAAGAGACCCAGTACTTC.

The count of this clone is one. CDR3 bases: TGTGCCAGCAGCCCAGCGTACCGGGACAGGGGAACGCAGTATTTT. Encoded protein: CASSPAYRDRGTQYF. V is TRBV3-1 (or the pseudogene TRBV3-2) and J is TRBJ2-3; 10 nucleotides agree with TRBD1. V gave up 4 bases and J gave up 9 bases; unmatched junction bases: 10. The CDR3 covers 15 residues. Germline CDR1 and CDR2: LGHDT and YNNKEL (reference sequence).

J is TRBJ2-7 and V is TRBV5-1; the match to TRBD2 covers 7 bases. CDR1 is SGHRS, CDR2 YFSETQ, per germline. CDR3 length: 15 residues. V was pared by 7 bases and J by 0 bases, with 10 bases of the junction left unmatched. CDR3 in amino acids: CASRDPGLNSYEQYF. CDR3 nucleotide sequence: TGCGCCAGCCGGGATCCGGGACTAAACTCCTACGAGCAGTACTTC.